Below are 2 T cell receptor beta chains sequenced from a single sample in a study of T cells after yellow fever vaccination. TCRdb called the 5' RACE reads again in MiXCR, with one record for every CDR3 protein. The sample contains under 550,000 distinct CDR3 sequences, around a fifth of which appear only once. Here the sequenced sample was PBMCs, taken roughly 23 days after the first yellow fever vaccination. These receptors were collected from a man aged 18 to 35 who received the YFV17D yellow fever vaccine.

V gene TRBV10-2 combines with J gene TRBJ2-7; D gene unclear. This CDR3 is built from 12 residues. From germline, CDR1 is WSHSY and CDR2 SAAADI. V was pared by 0 bases and J by 6 bases, with 6 bases between. The CDR3 sequence: CASSESWGEQYV. CDR3 DNA sequence: TGCGCCAGCAGTGAGTCTTGGGGCGAGCAGTACGTC.

This rearrangement joins TRBV3-1 to TRBJ2-2, with D maybe TRBD2 (5 bases). Germline CDR1 is LGHDT and CDR2 is YNNKEL (reference sequence). The ends were cut back, 2 bases at V and 4 bases at J, with 11 bases in the middle. The CDR3 sequence is 15 residues long. CDR3 DNA sequence: TGTGCCAGCAGCCAACTTACGGGGAGCACCGGGGAGCTGTTTTTT. It yields the protein CASSQLTGSTGELFF. The entire variable domain, with the rest obtained from reference TRBV3-1 and TRBJ2-2, is as follows: DTAVSQTPKYLVTQMGNDKSIKCEQNLGHDTMYWYKQDSKKFLKIMFSYNNKELIINETVPNRFSPKSPDKAHLNLHINSLELGDSAVYFCASSQLTGSTGELFFGEGSRLTVL.